This TCR beta chain appears in the sequencing data of a study of blood T cell repertoires in COVID-19 (dated by TCRdb to the early 2020s). Describing the broader study: The collaborator samples originated in the United States, Italy and Spain and spanned the acute and convalescent phases of COVID-19. Samples were obtained from the ongoing ImmuneRACE study (first 160 participants) and from 1,254 subjects provided by 6 global collaborators. The repertoires were released in a freely available public database intended as a resource for research on the immune response to SARS-CoV-2. Where HLA class I and class II types were available, the types were taken from metadata supplied by the sample provider, not from assay-based typing. Nearly every sample came with metadata listing a de-identified subject ID, COVID-19 status, age in years and sex. The material from the prospective study consisted of cDNA or gDNA derived from T cells, B-cell-depleted T cells, or PBMCs. The dataset comprised deeply sampled blood TCRbeta repertoires from subjects exposed to, actively infected with, or recovered from COVID-19.

Participants in the prospective study were enrolled through a virtual design, were aged roughly 18 to 100 years, and lived in about two dozen United States geographic areas. In the prospective study, participants were assigned to cohorts based on the clinical history participants reported in a screening survey and a study questionnaire. In the prospective study, mobile phlebotomists collected whole blood, serum and a nasopharyngeal or oropharyngeal swab from each participant. Additional blood draws and questionnaires over an approximately two-month period could optionally be provided by prospective study participants. Before DNA extraction, blood samples from the prospective study were shipped at room temperature or frozen. On this clone itself: The antigen it recognizes is unknown. Base qualities are not at hand, and no much larger clone is one base apart.

TCRbeta CDR3 regions were amplified from genomic DNA using the immunoSEQ Assay, a bias-controlled multiplex PCR. Per the authors' processing: Nucleated cell counts per sample were estimated from amplification of reference gene primers within the assay. Sequence reads were collapsed and filtered to measure the absolute abundance of every unique TCRbeta CDR3 rearrangement. For each sample, productive Simpson clonality was calculated by taking the square root of Simpson's diversity index across productive rearrangements. In TCRdb, the immuneACCESS table is reduced to in-frame sequences with V and J assigned. These tables do not hold every clone; where another copy was compared, an unresolved V gene accounts for under half, and the others remain unexplained. Clone size and the V and J calls come from that table; the DNA yielded D and trimming. The table for this sample lists tens of thousands of clones; roughly 80% of them were counted only once. 3.5% to 4% of the sample is in the top ten clones.

General study outcomes and caveats: The quantity of clinical and demographic metadata differed by source and by participant and was supplied without curation.

This TCR was recovered from a woman in her 40s with acute COVID-19. The sample was PBMCs or T cells enriched from blood (not recorded which).

DNA sequence: TGTGCCAGCACGGCTAGCGGGGGGGCGCGTAATGAGCAGTTCTTC. Translated, it reads CASTASGGARNEQFF. The receptor chain draws on TRBV6-5 and TRBJ2-1, and TRBD2 aligns with 12 junction nucleotides. From V the trimming removes 7 bases and from J it removes 7 bases, while the gene matches leave 8 bases of the junction unaccounted for. CDR1 is given as MNHEY and CDR2 as SVGAGI, both from the germline V gene. From its cysteine to its phenylalanine, the CDR3 spans 15 amino acids. CDR3 DNA only is kept here, 45 bases in frame from base 1.